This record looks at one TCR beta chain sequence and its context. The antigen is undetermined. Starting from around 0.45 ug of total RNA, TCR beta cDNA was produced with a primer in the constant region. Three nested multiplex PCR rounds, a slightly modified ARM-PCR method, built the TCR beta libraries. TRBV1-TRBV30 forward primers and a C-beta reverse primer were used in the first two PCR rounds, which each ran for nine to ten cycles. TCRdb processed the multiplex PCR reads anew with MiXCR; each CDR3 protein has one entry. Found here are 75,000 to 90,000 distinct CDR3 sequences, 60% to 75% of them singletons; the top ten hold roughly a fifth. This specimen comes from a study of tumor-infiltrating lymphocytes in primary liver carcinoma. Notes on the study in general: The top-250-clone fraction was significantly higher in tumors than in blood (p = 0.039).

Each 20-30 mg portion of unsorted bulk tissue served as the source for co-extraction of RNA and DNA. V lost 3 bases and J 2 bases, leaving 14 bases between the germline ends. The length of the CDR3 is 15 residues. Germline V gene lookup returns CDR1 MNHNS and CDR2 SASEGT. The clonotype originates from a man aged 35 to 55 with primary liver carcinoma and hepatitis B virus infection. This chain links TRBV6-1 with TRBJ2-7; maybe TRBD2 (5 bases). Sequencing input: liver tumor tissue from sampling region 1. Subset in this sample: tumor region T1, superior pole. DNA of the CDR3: TGTGCCAGCAGTGAGGACTGGAATCCTACCTACGAGCAGTACTTC. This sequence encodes CASSEDWNPTYEQYF.